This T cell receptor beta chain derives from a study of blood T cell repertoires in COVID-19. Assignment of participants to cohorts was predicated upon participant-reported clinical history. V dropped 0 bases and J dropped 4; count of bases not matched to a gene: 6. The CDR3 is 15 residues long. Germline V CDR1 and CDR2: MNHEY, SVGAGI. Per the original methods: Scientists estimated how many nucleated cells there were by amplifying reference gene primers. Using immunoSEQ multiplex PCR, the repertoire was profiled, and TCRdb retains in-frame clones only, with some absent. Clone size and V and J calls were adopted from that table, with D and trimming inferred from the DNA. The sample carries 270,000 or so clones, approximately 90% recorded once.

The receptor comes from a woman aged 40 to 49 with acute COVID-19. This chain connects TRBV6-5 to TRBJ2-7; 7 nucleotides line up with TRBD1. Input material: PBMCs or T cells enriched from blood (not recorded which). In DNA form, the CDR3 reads TGTGCCAGCAGTTACTCGGAAGGGGGCAGGTACGAGCAGTACTTC. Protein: CASSYSEGGRYEQYF.